These 21 T cell receptor beta chains originate from one sample sequenced in a study of T cell responses to AZD1222 COVID-19 vaccine. Assay: immunoSEQ multiplex PCR; the TCRdb copy retains only in-frame clones and omits some. Of under 300,000 clones listed, over 90% are singletons. The starting material was peripheral blood, obtained on day 0 of AZD1222 vaccination. These receptors were collected from an adult in good health.

The chain links TRBV6-1 to TRBJ2-7, with D possibly TRBD1 on 6 matching bases. V was pared by 2 bases and J by 6 bases, with 14 bases between. Germline V gene data show CDR1 as MNHNS and CDR2 as SASEGT. This CDR3 spans 14 amino acids. This chain's CDR3 is CASSEHWQGGEQYF. Written as DNA, the CDR3 is TGTGCCAGCAGTGAACACTGGCAAGGGGGCGAGCAGTACTTC.

V gene TRBV5-1 combines with J gene TRBJ2-7; unclear D gene. This CDR3 is 14 amino acids long. With 0 bases removed from V and 2 bases from J, the gap between germline ends came to 9 bases. The germline V gene encodes CDR1 SGHRS and CDR2 YFSETQ. In nucleotides, the CDR3 is TGCGCCAGCAGCTTGGCCTTGCGGCCCTACGAGCAGTACTTC. As protein: CASSLALRPYEQYF.

V and J are TRBV7-2 and TRBJ2-1; weak D call: TRBD2 (6 bases). Germline loops: CDR1 SGHTA, CDR2 FQGNSA. This CDR3 contains 15 residues. Trimming pared 2 bases from V and 3 bases from J, leaving 11 bases between. In DNA form, the CDR3 reads TGTGCCAGCAGCTTAACTAGCCCGATCTACAATGAGCAGTTCTTC. It specifies CASSLTSPIYNEQFF.

The V call is TRBV3-1 (or the pseudogene TRBV3-2), the J call TRBJ1-6; D possibly corresponds to TRBD1 (5 bases). The CDR3 is 11 residues long. The germline V and J ends were trimmed by 5 bases and 13 bases, with 9 bases remaining between them. CDR1 LGHDT and CDR2 YNNKEL come from the germline V gene (reference sequence). CDR3 residues: CASSMGGPLHF. As DNA, the CDR3 is TGTGCCAGCAGCATGGGGGGGCCCCTCCACTTT.

The rearrangement joins TRBV5-1 to TRBJ2-3; the match to TRBD2 covers 8 bases. Germline CDR1 SGHRS, CDR2 YFSETQ. V was clipped by 6 bases and J by 3 bases; unmatched bases: 3. This CDR3 has 13 amino acids. CDR3 amino acids: CASNSGITDTQYF. CDR3 in DNA: TGCGCCAGCAATAGCGGGATTACAGATACGCAGTATTTT.

The chain employs TRBV27 and TRBJ1-6, with 8 positions matching TRBD1. This CDR3 has 14 residues. CDR1 and CDR2 (germline): MNHEY, SMNVEV (reference sequence). The V gene end was trimmed by 2 bases and the J gene end by 8 bases; junction bases not matched to a gene: 2. The CDR3 spells CASSLDRGYSPLHF. CDR3 coding DNA: TGTGCCAGCAGTTTAGACAGGGGTTATTCACCCCTCCACTTT.

This clone was detected once. V usage is TRBV5-4 and J usage is TRBJ2-1, with 13 bases fitting TRBD2. Trimming took 6 bases from V and 2 from J; bases not matched to a gene: 5. Germline CDR1 reads SGHNT; CDR2 reads YYREEE (reference sequence). The CDR3 covers 16 residues. The CDR3 DNA is TGTGCCAGCACCACTAGCGGGGGGGACACCTACAATGAGCAGTTCTTC. The encoded protein is CASTTSGGDTYNEQFF.

The chain recombines TRBV7-2 with TRBJ1-2, with D maybe TRBD1 (6 bases). The CDR3 runs to 13 residues. Germline lookup yields CDR1 SGHTA and CDR2 FQGNSA. Trimming pared 3 bases from V and 4 bases from J, leaving 9 bases between. CDR3: CASSFTGSYGYTF. The CDR3 DNA reads TGTGCCAGCAGCTTCACAGGGAGCTATGGCTACACCTTC.

The V gene is TRBV11-3, the J gene TRBJ2-3, with 10 positions matching TRBD2. The ends lost 7 bases at V and 3 bases at J; junction bases unmatched: 4. The length of the CDR3 is 14 residues. CDR1 SGHNT and CDR2 YENEEA come from the germline V gene. The CDR3 protein is CASKPAGGTDTQYF. The CDR3 DNA reads as TGTGCCAGCAAACCAGCGGGGGGGACAGATACGCAGTATTTT.

The V call is TRBV11-2, the J call TRBJ2-2; D uncertain. Per germline, CDR1 SGHAT and CDR2 FQNNGV. This CDR3 spans 13 amino acids. The V end lost 5 bases, the J end lost 2 bases, and 6 bases lay between the germline ends. Here the CDR3 reads CASSRPNTGELFF. CDR3 nucleotide sequence: TGTGCCAGCAGCCGGCCCAACACCGGGGAGCTGTTTTTT. Drawing the rest from reference TRBV11-2 and TRBJ2-2, the complete variable domain is EAGVAQSPRYKIIEKRQSVAFWCNPISGHATLYWYQQILGQGPKLLIQFQNNGVVDDSQLPKDRFSAERLKGVDSTLKIQPAKLEDSAVYLCASSRPNTGELFFGEGSRLTVL.

The chain has TRBV5-1 and TRBJ2-4, with 8 bases matching TRBD2. Germline V gene sequence: CDR1 SGHRS, CDR2 YFSETQ. With V trimmed by 4 bases and J by 5 bases, 11 bases remained unmatched. The CDR3 covers 16 residues. The CDR3 here is CASSPPGGLGQNIQYF. CDR3 nucleotide sequence: TGCGCCAGCAGCCCCCCGGGGGGGCTGGGCCAAAACATTCAGTACTTC.

The rearrangement uses TRBV7-2 and TRBJ2-7, with a weak D call TRBD2 (6 bases). Germline V gives CDR1 SGHTA, CDR2 FQGNSA. Deletions cut 5 bases from V and 0 bases from J, with 11 bases between. The CDR3 is 14 amino acids. Written as DNA, the CDR3 is TGTGCCAGCAGCCCCGGACTATTCTCCTACGAGCAGTACTTC. Translated, it gives CASSPGLFSYEQYF.

The rearrangement joins TRBV20-1 to TRBJ2-5; TRBD1 might be the D (5 bases). The CDR3 is 14 amino acids. Trimming shortened V by 3 bases and J by 1 base, and 12 bases separated the two germline ends. CDR1 and CDR2 (germline): DFQATT, SNEGSKA (reference sequence). Here the CDR3 DNA reads TGCAGTGCTAGTAGGGCAGGGATCCAAGAGACCCAGTACTTC. Translating it yields CSASRAGIQETQYF.

CDR3 nucleotide sequence: TGTGCCAGCAGCCAAGGTTCAGGGGGTCAGCCCCAGCATTTT. Protein: CASSQGSGGQPQHF. The chain links TRBV3-1 (or the pseudogene TRBV3-2) to TRBJ1-5, with 7 bases matching TRBD1. Germline-derived CDR1 and CDR2 are LGHDT and YNNKEL (reference sequence). The CDR3 spans 14 residues. V lost 1 base and J lost 6; bases outside the gene matches: 3.

The chain carries TRBV10-3 and TRBJ2-5; a possible D gene is TRBD2 (5 bases). The germline V gene has CDR1 ENHRY and CDR2 SYGVKD. The CDR3 contains 14 residues. V gave up 0 bases and J gave up 5 bases, with 10 bases separating them. The CDR3 sequence: CAISESISGETQYF. In DNA, the CDR3 is TGTGCCATCAGTGAGTCGATCTCGGGGGAGACCCAGTACTTC.

V and J are TRBV2 and TRBJ2-7, with 11 bases lining up with TRBD2. V lost 3 bases to trimming and J lost 4 bases; unmatched junction nucleotides: 11. Per germline, CDR1 SNHLY and CDR2 FYNNEI. The CDR3 spans 17 residues. CDR3 sequence (DNA): TGTGCCAGCAGTGAGGCGCCGCACCTAGCGGGAGGATACGAGCAGTACTTC. This encodes CASSEAPHLAGGYEQYF.

The chain couples TRBV2 to TRBJ2-2; D perhaps matches TRBD2 (7 bases). Germline V CDR1 and CDR2: SNHLY, FYNNEI. The CDR3 consists of 15 residues. V was shortened by 3 bases and J by 0 bases, with 8 bases between the two germline ends. In DNA, the CDR3 is TGTGCCAGCAGTGAGGGGGGGCCGAACACCGGGGAGCTGTTTTTT. Translated, it gives CASSEGGPNTGELFF.

J is TRBJ1-2 and V is TRBV21-1; TRBD1, the table's D call, lacks a check against the DNA. TRBV21-1 is annotated as a pseudogene. The CDR3 is made up of 18 amino acids. CDR3 DNA sequence: TGTGCCAGCAGCTTACACCGGGACAGGGGGCTCGTAAACTATGGCTACACCTTC. It codes for CASSLHRDRGLVNYGYTF.

This chain uses TRBV11-2 with TRBJ2-7; D gene uncertain. The V end lost 5 bases, the J end lost 3 bases, and 11 bases lay between the germline ends. The CDR3 consists of 13 residues. From germline, CDR1 is SGHAT and CDR2 FQNNGV. The CDR3 loop reads CASSPPANYEQYF. In DNA form, the CDR3 reads TGTGCCAGCAGCCCCCCGGCTAACTACGAGCAGTACTTC.

This sequence joins TRBV5-1 and TRBJ1-1, with D unresolved. V dropped 5 bases and J dropped 1 base, with 12 bases sitting between them. Germline V CDR1 and CDR2: SGHRS, YFSETQ. The CDR3 sequence is 14 residues long. Here the CDR3 reads CASSPTPGNTEAFF. The CDR3 DNA reads TGCGCCAGCAGTCCCACTCCAGGGAACACTGAAGCTTTCTTT.

This chain links TRBV7-2 with TRBJ1-5; D not resolved. This CDR3 spans 13 amino acids. Per germline, CDR1 SGHTA and CDR2 FQGNSA. The V and J ends lost 6 bases and 7 bases respectively, with 13 bases between them. The CDR3 region has the DNA TGTGCCAGCAGTAAACTAGAGGGACAGCCCCAGCATTTT. This encodes CASSKLEGQPQHF.